This T cell receptor beta chain was recorded in a study of cytomegalovirus exposure and HLA in healthy donors. Every donor was a healthy person donating bone marrow. Note on this clone: Its specificity is not known. Within the sample, other DNA sequences also encode this same CDR3.

V gave up 3 bases and J gave up 7 bases, with 9 bases separating them. This CDR3 contains 12 residues. The germline V gene has CDR1 LNHDA and CDR2 SQIVND (reference sequence). Researchers ran the PCR with 60 Vbeta and 13 Jbeta primers. TCRdb's copy holds only in-frame clones and misses some; the assay was immunoSEQ multiplex PCR. Found here are about 190,000 clones, about four fifths of them singletons; the top ten hold roughly 1.4%. Overall study findings and caveats: Evidence from a later analysis indicated that most CMV-associated TCR beta chains looked HLA-restricted. Diagnosis of cytomegalovirus status made by the classifier reportedly showed high specificity and sensitivity. V segments that were indistinguishable, TRBV6-2 and TRBV6-3 among them, were omitted from analysis.

The receptor comes from a woman aged 45-59 years in good health and CMV-seronegative. Material for sequencing was PBMCs. The J gene is TRBJ1-2, the V gene TRBV19; D is perhaps TRBD1 (5 bases). The CDR3 DNA reads TGTGCCAGTAGTATTCAGGGCTCTGGCTACACCTTC. It encodes CASSIQGSGYTF.